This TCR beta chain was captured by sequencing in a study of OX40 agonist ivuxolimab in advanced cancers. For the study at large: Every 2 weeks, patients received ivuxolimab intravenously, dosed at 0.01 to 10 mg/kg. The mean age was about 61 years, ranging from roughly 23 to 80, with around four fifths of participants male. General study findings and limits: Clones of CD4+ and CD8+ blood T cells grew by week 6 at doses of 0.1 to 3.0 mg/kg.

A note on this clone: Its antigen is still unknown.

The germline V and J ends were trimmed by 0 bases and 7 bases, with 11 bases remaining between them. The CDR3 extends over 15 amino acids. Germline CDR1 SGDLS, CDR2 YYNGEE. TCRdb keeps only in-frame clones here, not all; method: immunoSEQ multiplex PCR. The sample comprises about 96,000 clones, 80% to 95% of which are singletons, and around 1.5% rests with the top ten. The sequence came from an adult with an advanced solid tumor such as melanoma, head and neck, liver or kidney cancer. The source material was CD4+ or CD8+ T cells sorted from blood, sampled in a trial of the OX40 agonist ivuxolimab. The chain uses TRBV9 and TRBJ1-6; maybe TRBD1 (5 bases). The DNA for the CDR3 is TGTGCCAGCAGCGTAGGAGGGGAAGGAAATTCACCCCTCCACTTT. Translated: CASSVGGEGNSPLHF.